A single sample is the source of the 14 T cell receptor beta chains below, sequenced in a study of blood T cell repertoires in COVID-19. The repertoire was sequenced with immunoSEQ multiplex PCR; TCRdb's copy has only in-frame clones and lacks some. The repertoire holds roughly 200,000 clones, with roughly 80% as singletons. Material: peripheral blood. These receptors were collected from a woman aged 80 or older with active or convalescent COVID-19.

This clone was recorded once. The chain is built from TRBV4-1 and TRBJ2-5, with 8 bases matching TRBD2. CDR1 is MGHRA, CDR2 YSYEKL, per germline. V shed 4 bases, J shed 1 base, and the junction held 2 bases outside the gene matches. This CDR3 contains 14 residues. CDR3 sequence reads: CASSRGTSQETQYF. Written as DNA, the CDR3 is TGCGCCAGCAGCCGCGGGACTAGCCAAGAGACCCAGTACTTC.

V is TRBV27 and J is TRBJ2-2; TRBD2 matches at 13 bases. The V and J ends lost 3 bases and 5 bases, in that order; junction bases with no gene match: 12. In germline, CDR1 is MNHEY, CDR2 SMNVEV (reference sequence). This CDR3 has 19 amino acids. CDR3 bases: TGTGCCAGCAGTTTCGGACTAGCGGGGGCCTCCTCGCGGACCGGGGAGCTGTTTTTT. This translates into CASSFGLAGASSRTGELFF.

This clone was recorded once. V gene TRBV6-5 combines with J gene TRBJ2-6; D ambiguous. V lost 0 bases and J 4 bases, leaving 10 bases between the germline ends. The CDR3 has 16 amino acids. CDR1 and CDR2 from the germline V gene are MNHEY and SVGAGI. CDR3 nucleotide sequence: TGTGCCAGCAGTTACTCATCCAGGTCGGGGGCCAACGTCCTGACTTTC. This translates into CASSYSSRSGANVLTF.

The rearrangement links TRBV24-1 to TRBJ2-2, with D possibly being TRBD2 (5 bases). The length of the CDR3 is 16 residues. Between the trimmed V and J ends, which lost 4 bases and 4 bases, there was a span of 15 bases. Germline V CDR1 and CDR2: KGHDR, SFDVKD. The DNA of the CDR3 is TGTGCCACCAGTGACCATCTAAGGACTTCCACCGGGGAGCTGTTTTTT. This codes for CATSDHLRTSTGELFF.

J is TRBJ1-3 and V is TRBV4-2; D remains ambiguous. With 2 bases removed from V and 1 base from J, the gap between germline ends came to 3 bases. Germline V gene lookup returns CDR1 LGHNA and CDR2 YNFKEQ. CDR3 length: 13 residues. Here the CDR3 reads CASSQPSGNTIYF. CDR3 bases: TGTGCCAGCAGCCAACCATCTGGAAACACCATATATTTT.

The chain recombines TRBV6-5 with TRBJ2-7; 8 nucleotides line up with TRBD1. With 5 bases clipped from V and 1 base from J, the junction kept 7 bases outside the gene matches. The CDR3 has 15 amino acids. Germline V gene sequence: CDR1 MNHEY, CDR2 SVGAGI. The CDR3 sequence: CASSLSQGASYEQYF. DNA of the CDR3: TGTGCCAGCAGTCTAAGTCAGGGGGCATCCTACGAGCAGTACTTC.

CDR3 DNA sequence: TGTGCCATCAGCTCGACAGGGAACACTGAAGCTTTCTTT. This gives the protein CAISSTGNTEAFF. The rearrangement links TRBV10-3 to TRBJ1-1, with D tentatively TRBD1 (6 bases). The CDR3 is 13 amino acids. Germline-derived CDR1 and CDR2 are ENHRY and SYGVKD. V was pared by 6 bases and J by 1 base, with 9 bases between.

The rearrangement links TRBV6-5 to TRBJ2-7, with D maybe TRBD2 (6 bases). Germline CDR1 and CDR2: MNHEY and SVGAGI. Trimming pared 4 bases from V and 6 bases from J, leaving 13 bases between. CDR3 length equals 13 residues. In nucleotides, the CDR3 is TGTGCCAGCAGTTTATACGCGGAGGGCGAGCAGTACTTC. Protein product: CASSLYAEGEQYF.

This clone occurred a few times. The CDR3 loop reads CASSLVGPATGEQYF. CDR3 coding DNA: TGTGCCAGCAGCTTAGTTGGTCCGGCTACGGGCGAGCAGTACTTC. The J gene is TRBJ2-7, the V gene TRBV7-9, with D unclear. Germline V gene data show CDR1 as SEHNR and CDR2 as FQNEAQ (reference sequence). The CDR3 contains 15 residues. V lost 1 base to trimming and J lost 6 bases, with 16 bases between them.

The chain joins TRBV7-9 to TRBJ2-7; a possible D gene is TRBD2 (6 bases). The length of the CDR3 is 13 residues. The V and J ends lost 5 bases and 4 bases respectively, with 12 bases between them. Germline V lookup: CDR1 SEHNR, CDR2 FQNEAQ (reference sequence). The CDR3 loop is CASSHAGGYEQYF. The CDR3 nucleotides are TGTGCCAGCAGCCATGCCGGAGGGTACGAGCAGTACTTC.

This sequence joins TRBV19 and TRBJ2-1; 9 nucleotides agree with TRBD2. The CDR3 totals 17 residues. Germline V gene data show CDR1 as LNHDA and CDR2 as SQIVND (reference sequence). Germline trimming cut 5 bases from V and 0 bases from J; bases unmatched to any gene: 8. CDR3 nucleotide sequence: TGTGCCAGTAGTGTAGCGGGGGTTCTAAGCTCCTACAATGAGCAGTTCTTC. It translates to CASSVAGVLSSYNEQFF.

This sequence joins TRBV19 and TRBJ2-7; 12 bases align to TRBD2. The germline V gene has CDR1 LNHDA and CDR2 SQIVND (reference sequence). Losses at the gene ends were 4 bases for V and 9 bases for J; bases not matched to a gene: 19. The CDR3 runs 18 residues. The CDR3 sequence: CASSNLAGGPGGPPGQYF. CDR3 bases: TGTGCCAGTAGTAACCTAGCGGGAGGGCCTGGAGGTCCTCCAGGGCAGTACTTC. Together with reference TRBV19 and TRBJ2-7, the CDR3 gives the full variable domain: DGGITQSPKYLFRKEGQNVTLSCEQNLNHDAMYWYRQDPGQGLRLIYYSQIVNDFQKGDIAEGYSVSREKKESFPLTVTSAQKNPTAFYLCASSNLAGGPGGPPGQYFGPGTRLTVT.

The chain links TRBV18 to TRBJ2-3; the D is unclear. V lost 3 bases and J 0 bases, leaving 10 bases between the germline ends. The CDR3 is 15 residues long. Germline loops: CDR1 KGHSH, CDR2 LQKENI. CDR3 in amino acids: CASSPSILSTDTQYF. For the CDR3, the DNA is TGTGCCAGCTCACCTAGTATCCTTAGCACAGATACGCAGTATTTT.

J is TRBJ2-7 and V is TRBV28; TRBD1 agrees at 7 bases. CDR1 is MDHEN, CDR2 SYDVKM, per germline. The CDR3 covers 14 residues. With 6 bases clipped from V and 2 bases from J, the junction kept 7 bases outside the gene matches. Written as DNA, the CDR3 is TGTGCCAGCAGAGGGGGCAGGATCGCCTACGAGCAGTACTTC. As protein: CASRGGRIAYEQYF.